A single T cell receptor beta chain is shown here with its context. J gave up 8 bases and V 2 bases, and 7 bases lay outside the gene matches. This CDR3 region has 16 residues. Germline V gene lookup returns CDR1 KGHDR and CDR2 SFDVKD. This record belongs to a study of control samples from healthy donors and cancer patients. This table comes from immunoSEQ multiplex PCR, and its TCRdb copy is limited to in-frame clones, with some not included. The top ten hold about 13% of the sample, which has under 65,000 clones, about 89% seen once. What was sequenced was PBMCs. This receptor was taken from an older woman with lung cancer. V gene TRBV24-1 combines with J gene TRBJ1-4; the match to TRBD1 covers 10 bases. Here the CDR3 DNA reads TGTGCCACCAGTGATTCCGGGACAGGGGTTAGCGAAAAACTGTTTTTT. It translates to CATSDSGTGVSEKLFF.